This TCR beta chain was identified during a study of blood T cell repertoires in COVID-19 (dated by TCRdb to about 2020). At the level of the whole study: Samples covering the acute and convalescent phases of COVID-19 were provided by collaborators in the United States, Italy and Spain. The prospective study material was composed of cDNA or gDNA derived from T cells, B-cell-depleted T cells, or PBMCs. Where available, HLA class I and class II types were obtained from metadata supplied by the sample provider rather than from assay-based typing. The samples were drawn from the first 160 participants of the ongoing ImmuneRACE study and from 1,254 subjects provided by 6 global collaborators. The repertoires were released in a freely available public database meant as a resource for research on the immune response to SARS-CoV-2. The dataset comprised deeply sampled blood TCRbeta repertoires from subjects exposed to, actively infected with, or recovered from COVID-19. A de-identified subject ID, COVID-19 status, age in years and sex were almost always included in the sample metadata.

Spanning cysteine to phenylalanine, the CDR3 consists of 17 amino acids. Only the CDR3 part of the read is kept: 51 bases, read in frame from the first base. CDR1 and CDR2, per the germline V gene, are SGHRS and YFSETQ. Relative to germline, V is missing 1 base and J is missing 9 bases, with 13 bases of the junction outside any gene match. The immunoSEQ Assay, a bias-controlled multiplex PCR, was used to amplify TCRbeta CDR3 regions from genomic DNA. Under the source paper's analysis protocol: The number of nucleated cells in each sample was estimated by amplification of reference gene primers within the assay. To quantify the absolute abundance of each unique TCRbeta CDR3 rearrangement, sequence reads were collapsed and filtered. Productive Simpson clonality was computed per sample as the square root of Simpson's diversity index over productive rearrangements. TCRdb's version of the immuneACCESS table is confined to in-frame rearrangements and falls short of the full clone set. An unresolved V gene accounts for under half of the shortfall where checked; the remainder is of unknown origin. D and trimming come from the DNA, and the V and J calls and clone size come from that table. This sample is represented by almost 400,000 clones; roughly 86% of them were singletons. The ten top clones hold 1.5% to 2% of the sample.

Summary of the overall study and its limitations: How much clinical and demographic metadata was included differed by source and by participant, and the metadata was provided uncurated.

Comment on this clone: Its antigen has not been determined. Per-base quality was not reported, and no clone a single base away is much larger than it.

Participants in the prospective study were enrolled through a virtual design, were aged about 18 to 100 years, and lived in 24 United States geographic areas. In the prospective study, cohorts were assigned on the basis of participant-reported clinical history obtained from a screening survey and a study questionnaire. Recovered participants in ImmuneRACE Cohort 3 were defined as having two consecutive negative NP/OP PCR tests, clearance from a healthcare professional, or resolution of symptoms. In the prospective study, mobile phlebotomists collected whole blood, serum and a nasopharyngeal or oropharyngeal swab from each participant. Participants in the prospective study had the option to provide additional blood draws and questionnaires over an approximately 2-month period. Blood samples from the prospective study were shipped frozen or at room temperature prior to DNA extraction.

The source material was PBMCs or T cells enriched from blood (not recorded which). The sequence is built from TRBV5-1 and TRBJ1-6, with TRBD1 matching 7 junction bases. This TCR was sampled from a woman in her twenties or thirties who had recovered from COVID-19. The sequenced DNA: TGCGCCAGCAGCTTGACTACCGCAAACAGGGGTGGTTCACCCCTCCACTTT. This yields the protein CASSLTTANRGGSPLHF.